This TCR beta chain was identified during a study of T cell repertoires in cytomegalovirus infection. The study, taken as a whole, reports: Dominating the ex vivo response were TCR beta clonotypes that were CMV-specific and HLA-C-restricted. Cumulative frequency (of public TCR beta family members) identified carriers of CMV plus the relevant HLA.

TCRdb analysed the reads with MiXCR anew, one entry per CDR3 protein. This table has fewer than 250,000 distinct CDR3 sequences, over 9% appearing once. The CDR3 length is 17 residues. Trimming removed 7 bases at V and 2 bases at J, with 23 bases between. Germline V gene lookup returns CDR1 LNHDA and CDR2 SQIVND (reference sequence). This clonotype was recorded at least ten times. No antigen is known for it. The sample was PBMCs. The rearrangement links TRBV19 to TRBJ1-1, with TRBD1 as a possible D gene (6 bases). The sequence was collected from a human donor in good health (CMV status not recorded). Some clones in this sample may be carry-over from other donors' samples. CDR3 nucleotide sequence: TGTGCCAGTACTCCCCCCGCGGTGGGGACATTTAACACTGAAGCTTTCTTT. Translation gives CASTPPAVGTFNTEAFF.